This entry lists 30 T cell receptor beta chains sequenced from one sample in a study of identical twins. MiXCR, run by TCRdb on the 5' RACE reads, gives a single entry per CDR3 protein. This sample has more than 350,000 distinct CDR3 sequences, with roughly 10% found just once. The sequenced material came from naive T cells sorted from blood. Receptor source: a woman aged 45-59 years in good health.

The sample holds a few counts of this clonotype. The J gene is TRBJ2-7, the V gene TRBV10-3; perhaps TRBD2 as D (6 bases). V was clipped by 0 bases and J by 3 bases, with 9 bases between them. The CDR3 is made up of 14 amino acids. CDR1 is ENHRY, CDR2 SYGVKD, per germline. The CDR3 is CAISESGGVYEQYF. The CDR3 nucleotides read TGTGCCATCAGTGAGTCTGGCGGGGTCTACGAGCAGTACTTC.

This clonotype was detected a few times. The chain carries TRBV2 and TRBJ2-5; TRBD2 matches 9 bases. V dropped 4 bases and J dropped 5; count of bases not matched to a gene: 8. Germline V gene data show CDR1 as SNHLY and CDR2 as FYNNEI. The CDR3 length is 15 residues. The CDR3 nucleotides are TGTGCCAGCAGTGGGGTGACTAGCGGCGGGGAGACCCAGTACTTC. Translating gives CASSGVTSGGETQYF.

V is TRBV5-5 and J is TRBJ2-7; TRBD2 aligns across 8 bases. The CDR3 runs to 18 residues. From germline, CDR1 is SGHKS and CDR2 YYEKEE (reference sequence). V shed 1 base and J 6 bases; nucleotides not matched to a gene: 18. The CDR3 region has the DNA TGTGCCAGCAGCTTGAGGGACCGGACTAGCCCGCCATCGACCGAGCAGTACTTC. Protein: CASSLRDRTSPPSTEQYF.

The chain combines TRBV5-1 with TRBJ1-2; 7 bases are shared with TRBD1. Germline V CDR1 and CDR2: SGHRS, YFSETQ. V shed 4 bases and J 0 bases; nucleotides not matched to a gene: 6. The CDR3 extends over 15 amino acids. The CDR3 region is CASSLGQATNYGYTF. In DNA, the CDR3 is TGCGCCAGCAGCCTTGGACAGGCCACTAACTATGGCTACACCTTC.

The sample holds many counts of this clonotype. This chain uses TRBV29-1 with TRBJ2-5; 12 bases match TRBD2. Trimming took 5 bases from V and 4 from J; bases not matched to a gene: 5. The CDR3 has 14 amino acids. Germline V lookup: CDR1 SQVTM, CDR2 ANQGSEA. CDR3 coding DNA: TGCAGCGTTAAGGGGGGACTAGCGGGAGAGACCCAGTACTTC. Amino acid sequence: CSVKGGLAGETQYF.

In this sample, this clonotype turned up many times. This rearrangement joins TRBV7-9 to TRBJ1-2; D not resolved. This CDR3 is built from 14 residues. Deletions cut 5 bases from V and 3 bases from J, with 13 bases between. Germline V gives CDR1 SEHNR, CDR2 FQNEAQ (reference sequence). Here the CDR3 DNA reads TGTGCCAGCAGCCTATTAGGGCTAGACTATGGCTACACCTTC. Translating it yields CASSLLGLDYGYTF.

This chain uses TRBV11-2 with TRBJ2-4; no firm D call. V lost 1 base and J lost 9, with 10 bases in between. CDR3 length: 13 residues. Germline CDR1 SGHAT, CDR2 FQNNGV. The CDR3 DNA follows: TGTGCCAGCAGCTTAGGGTTAGTTGGCATTCAGTACTTC. Its protein product is CASSLGLVGIQYF.

This clonotype was detected only a few times. This chain joins TRBV3-1 and TRBJ1-1, with a tentative D call TRBD1 (6 bases). Germline V gives CDR1 LGHDT, CDR2 YNNKEL (reference sequence). The CDR3 contains 15 residues. Trimming cost V 10 bases and J 4 bases, with 22 bases left between them. The CDR3 bases are TGTGCCACCCACGAGACAGGAAGCTCGACCACTGAAGCTTTCTTT. Amino acids: CATHETGSSTTEAFF.

The chain employs TRBV18 and TRBJ2-7; no reliable D call. Trimming took 6 bases from V and 7 from J, leaving 16 bases between them. The CDR3 runs to 13 residues. The V gene's germline CDR1 is KGHSH and CDR2 LQKENI. DNA of the CDR3: TGTGCCAGCTCCTCTCGCCAAGGGTCAGAGCAGTACGTC. This encodes CASSSRQGSEQYV.

This chain uses TRBV18 with TRBJ2-7; D perhaps matches TRBD1 (6 bases). This CDR3 spans 14 amino acids. CDR1 and CDR2 from the germline V gene are KGHSH and LQKENI. Trimming cost V 1 base and J 5 bases, with 12 bases left between them. CDR3 nucleotides: TGTGCCAGCTCACCACAACAGGGTATCCACGAGCAGTACTTC. Its protein product is CASSPQQGIHEQYF.

This clonotype turned up a few times. The rearrangement links TRBV7-8 to TRBJ2-1; D not certain. Germline-derived CDR1 and CDR2 are SGHVS and FQNEAQ. V was shortened by 1 base and J by 3 bases, with 7 bases between the two germline ends. There are 14 residues in the CDR3. The CDR3 DNA sequence: TGTGCCAGCAGCTTAGGGCAGAACTACAATGAGCAGTTCTTC. Protein product: CASSLGQNYNEQFF.

In this sample, this clonotype turned up a few times. The V gene is TRBV6-5, the J gene TRBJ2-6; 10 bases match TRBD1. Germline V CDR1 and CDR2: MNHEY, SVGAGI. The junction had 8 bases not matched to a gene; V was cut back by 6 bases and J by 0 bases. The CDR3 is 18 amino acids. The CDR3 protein is CASRRSRQGASGANVLTF. The CDR3 region has the DNA TGTGCCAGCAGACGATCCCGACAGGGGGCCTCTGGGGCCAACGTCCTGACTTTC.

Only a few counts were recorded for this clonotype. The chain is built from TRBV7-9 and TRBJ1-2; D is uncertain. Between the trimmed V and J ends, which lost 3 bases and 8 bases, there was a span of 16 bases. CDR3 length: 14 residues. Germline V gene sequence: CDR1 SEHNR, CDR2 FQNEAQ (reference sequence). The CDR3 DNA reads TGTGCCAGCAGCTTCCTAGTAGGAGAGGAGGGCTACACCTTC. Residues: CASSFLVGEEGYTF.

This clonotype showed up just a few times. The chain is built from TRBV2 and TRBJ2-7; D is unclear. Germline lookup yields CDR1 SNHLY and CDR2 FYNNEI. V was shortened by 3 bases and J by 6 bases, with 15 bases between the two germline ends. The CDR3 has 14 residues. CDR3 sequence (DNA): TGTGCCAGCAGTGAGGTAGCCAGCCCGTCCGAGCAGTACTTC. Translation: CASSEVASPSEQYF.

This clonotype has a count of ten or more. This rearrangement joins TRBV7-9 to TRBJ2-3, with D perhaps TRBD1 or TRBD2 (6 bases each). V gave up 3 bases and J gave up 3 bases, with 13 bases separating them. CDR1 SEHNR and CDR2 FQNEAQ come from the germline V gene (reference sequence). The CDR3 spans 15 residues. The CDR3 coding sequence is TGTGCCAGCAGCTTGCCGGGGGCGGCTACAGATACGCAGTATTTT. The encoded protein is CASSLPGAATDTQYF.

This clonotype was seen repeatedly, ten times or more. The gene calls are TRBV7-8 and TRBJ2-7; D is ambiguous. Germline V gene lookup returns CDR1 SGHVS and CDR2 FQNEAQ. This CDR3 is 15 amino acids long. Trimming pared 7 bases from V and 5 bases from J, leaving 21 bases between. The CDR3 is CASKVGISGAHEQYF. In nucleotides, the CDR3 is TGTGCCAGCAAAGTGGGAATATCTGGCGCCCACGAGCAGTACTTC. The whole variable domain, remainder taken from reference TRBV7-8 and TRBJ2-7, is GAGVSQSPRYKVAKRGQDVALRCDPISGHVSLFWYQQALGQGPEFLTYFQNEAQLDKSGLPSDRFFAERPEGSVSTLKIQRTQQEDSAVYLCASKVGISGAHEQYFGPGTRLTVT.

In its sample, this clonotype was seen many times. This chain uses TRBV12-3 or TRBV12-4 with TRBJ1-1; D might be TRBD1 (5 bases). V shed 8 bases and J shed 4 bases, with 11 bases lying between them. The length of the CDR3 is 12 residues. The CDR3 loop is CASRRGGTEAFF. The CDR3 DNA is TGTGCCAGCCGTAGGGGTGGCACTGAAGCTTTCTTT.

This clonotype occurred a few times. The chain couples TRBV19 to TRBJ1-1; D unclear. This CDR3 is 13 amino acids long. V dropped 5 bases and J dropped 4 bases, with 11 bases sitting between them. The germline gives CDR1 LNHDA, CDR2 SQIVND (reference sequence). The CDR3 region is CASSEVSSTEAFF. The CDR3 nucleotides are TGTGCCAGTAGTGAGGTGTCGAGCACTGAAGCTTTCTTT.

Details on this clonotype: One end of the junction fails to match germline, which may point to a read error. The chain has TRBV20-1 and TRBJ2-7; TRBD2 agrees at 13 bases. The CDR3 runs to 16 residues. Germline V gives CDR1 DFQATT, CDR2 SNEGSKA (reference sequence). The CDR3 loop is CRATRTSGRSAYEQYF. As DNA, the CDR3 is TGCAGAGCTACCCGGACTAGCGGGAGATCCGCCTACGAGCAGTACTTC.

This clonotype was recorded at least ten times. This chain connects TRBV5-1 to TRBJ2-1; possibly TRBD2 for D (6 bases). The CDR3 covers 18 residues. Trimming left V 4 bases short and J 0 bases short, with 20 bases between. The V gene's germline CDR1 is SGHRS and CDR2 YFSETQ. The CDR3 DNA is TGCGCCAGCAGCCCCACCGGGGAGCGGGTGAGCTCCTACAATGAGCAGTTCTTC. It translates to CASSPTGERVSSYNEQFF.

This clonotype was seen many times. The genes are TRBV29-1 and TRBJ2-2; 8 bases line up with TRBD2. The CDR3 covers 15 residues. V lost 4 bases, J lost 5 bases, and 9 bases stayed unmatched. CDR1 SQVTM and CDR2 ANQGSEA come from the germline V gene. CDR3 nucleotide sequence: TGCAGCGTTGGTTTAAGCGGGGGTGAAACCGGGGAGCTGTTTTTT. As protein: CSVGLSGGETGELFF.

This clonotype was seen repeatedly, ten times or more. This chain connects TRBV5-1 to TRBJ2-7; TRBD2 aligns across 8 bases. Germline assignment: CDR1 SGHRS and CDR2 YFSETQ. The CDR3 consists of 15 residues. J lost 2 bases, V lost 3 bases, and 7 bases had no gene match. The DNA of the CDR3 is TGCGCCAGCAGCTCCGGACTAGCCGGAGCCTACGAGCAGTACTTC. It is translated as CASSSGLAGAYEQYF.

This rearrangement joins TRBV11-2 to TRBJ2-2, with 8 bases lining up with TRBD1. The CDR3 spans 14 residues. Germline CDR1 SGHAT, CDR2 FQNNGV. V was pared by 2 bases and J by 6 bases, with 2 bases of the junction left unmatched. CDR3 in amino acids: CASSLHRGAGELFF. In nucleotides, the CDR3 is TGTGCCAGCAGCTTACACAGGGGGGCCGGGGAGCTGTTTTTT.

This clonotype appeared a few times. The chain employs TRBV12-3 or TRBV12-4 and TRBJ1-6; TRBD1 agrees at 7 bases. CDR3 length equals 13 residues. The ends lost 4 bases at V and 10 bases at J; junction bases unmatched: 4. CDR3 nucleotide sequence: TGTGCCAGCAGTTACACAGGGGACTCACCCCTCCACTTT. As protein: CASSYTGDSPLHF.

This chain connects TRBV21-1 to TRBJ2-7. TRBV21-1 is noted as a pseudogene. The CDR3 extends over 15 amino acids. This chain's CDR3 is CASILDPNLSYEQYV. The CDR3 DNA reads TGTGCCAGCATCCTTGACCCTAACCTCTCCTACGAGCAGTACGTC.

Concerning this clonotype itself: A much larger clone sits a single nucleotide away, making a read error possible. Because it lacks the conserved phenylalanine or tryptophan at the end, this CDR3 is likely a read error. The chain carries TRBV10-3 and TRBJ2-7; 7 bases are shared with TRBD1. Per the germline V gene, CDR1 is ENHRY and CDR2 is SYGVKD. This CDR3 region has 15 residues. V gave up 10 bases and J gave up 4 bases; unmatched junction bases: 16. The CDR3 here is CATGTLTGITYEQYD. DNA for the CDR3: TGTGCCACGGGGACATTGACAGGGATTACGTACGAGCAGTACGAC.

In its sample, this clonotype was seen many times. This chain uses TRBV20-1 with TRBJ2-2; D remains unclear. Deletions cut 1 base from V and 0 bases from J, with 6 bases between. The germline V gene encodes CDR1 DFQATT and CDR2 SNEGSKA (reference sequence). The CDR3 extends over 14 amino acids. CDR3: CSARVPTNTGELFF. The DNA for the CDR3 is TGCAGTGCTAGAGTGCCGACGAACACCGGGGAGCTGTTTTTT.

The chain carries TRBV27 and TRBJ2-3, with 10 bases that match TRBD2. The V gene's germline CDR1 is MNHEY and CDR2 SMNVEV (reference sequence). Losses at the gene ends were 3 bases for V and 8 bases for J; bases not matched to a gene: 5. The CDR3 is 14 residues long. The CDR3 DNA follows: TGTGCCAGCAGTTTCAGCGGGAGGGCCAGTACGCAGTATTTT. This gives the protein CASSFSGRASTQYF.

This clonotype was counted many times. This chain connects TRBV12-3 or TRBV12-4 to TRBJ2-1, with 7 positions matching TRBD2. The CDR3 runs to 15 residues. V lost 6 bases and J lost 6; bases outside the gene matches: 11. The CDR3 loop is CASSLPGTTLNEQFF. The CDR3 DNA reads as TGTGCCAGCAGCCTTCCCGGGACTACACTCAATGAGCAGTTCTTC.

This clonotype was recorded a few times. The CDR3 spells CASKSGGVSEKLFF. CDR3 bases: TGTGCCAGCAAATCTGGAGGGGTTAGTGAAAAACTGTTTTTT. The chain joins TRBV2 to TRBJ1-4, with a possible D match to TRBD1 (5 bases). The CDR3 runs to 14 residues. V lost 7 bases and J 7 bases, leaving 16 bases between the germline ends. Germline V lookup: CDR1 SNHLY, CDR2 FYNNEI.